One sample yielded the 31 T cell receptor beta chains listed below, sequenced in a study of regulatory T cells in long-lasting Graves disease. The time point: newly diagnosed GD, antithyroid drugs for less than 3 months. The TCR library was prepared using RNA isolated from PBMCs. Combining iRepertoire HTBI primers with Arm-PCR of CDR3 regions, the authors built TCR beta libraries. TCRdb re-called the multiplex PCR reads with MiXCR, one entry per CDR3 protein. The table has 200,000 to 250,000 distinct CDR3 sequences, approximately 18% seen once. These data are also associated with another study on T cells in Graves' hyperthyroidism and ophthalmopathy.

The source material was peripheral blood mononuclear cells (PBMCs), sampled at new diagnosis, from a patient treated with antithyroid drugs. Every receptor here comes from a young woman with Graves disease.

This clonotype was detected only a few times. This chain links TRBV18 with TRBJ2-5; 9 bases fit TRBD1. V lost 3 bases, J lost 5 bases, and 7 bases stayed unmatched. This CDR3 spans 15 amino acids. Germline CDR1 is KGHSH and CDR2 is LQKENI. CDR3 region: CASSPEQGAFETQYF. DNA of the CDR3: TGTGCCAGCTCACCGGAACAGGGGGCATTTGAGACCCAGTACTTC.

The V and J genes are TRBV5-1 and TRBJ1-6; D unresolved. The CDR3 loop spans 13 amino acids. Trimming pared 3 bases from V and 7 bases from J, leaving 8 bases between. The germline V gene has CDR1 SGHRS and CDR2 YFSETQ. This chain's CDR3 is CASSSAPNSPLHF. The CDR3 DNA reads as TGCGCCAGCAGCTCGGCACCCAATTCACCCCTCCACTTT.

This clonotype was recorded at least ten times. The chain uses TRBV7-6 and TRBJ2-5, with 11 bases fitting TRBD2. V trimming: 4 bases; J trimming: 4 bases; junction bases outside the gene matches: 8. There are 16 residues in the CDR3. Germline V gives CDR1 SGHVS, CDR2 FNYEAQ. In DNA form, the CDR3 reads TGTGCCAGCAGCTCATTAGCGGGAGGGCCCGGAGAGACCCAGTACTTC. Its protein is CASSSLAGGPGETQYF. The full variable domain, rest sourced from reference TRBV7-6 and TRBJ2-5, is GAGVSQSPRYKVTKRGQDVALRCDPISGHVSLYWYRQALGQGPEFLTYFNYEAQQDKSGLPNDRFSAERPEGSISTLTIQRTEQRDSAMYRCASSSLAGGPGETQYFGPGTRLLVL.

The chain links TRBV30 to TRBJ1-6; no definite D call. CDR1 is GTSNPN and CDR2 is SVGIG in the germline V gene (reference sequence). The CDR3 length is 13 residues. The V end lost 5 bases, the J end lost 9 bases, and 14 bases lay between the germline ends. This CDR3 is CAWGRERFSPLHF. CDR3 DNA: TGTGCCTGGGGACGGGAAAGGTTTTCACCCCTCCACTTT.

Ten or more counts support this clonotype. The V gene is TRBV2, the J gene TRBJ1-5; 9 bases line up with TRBD1. The germline V gene has CDR1 SNHLY and CDR2 FYNNEI. Trimming at V came to 6 bases and at J to 0 bases, leaving 9 bases not matched to a gene. The CDR3 loop spans 17 amino acids. In DNA, the CDR3 is TGTGCCAGCAGGGGACAGGGAAATTTACGTAGCAATCAGCCCCAGCATTTT. Protein: CASRGQGNLRSNQPQHF.

The sample holds many counts of this clonotype. The V call is TRBV12-3 or TRBV12-4, the J call TRBJ1-3, with TRBD1 as a possible D gene (5 bases). Trimming removed 6 bases at V and 0 bases at J, with 9 bases between. The CDR3 contains 14 residues. The CDR3 spells CASRYQGSGNTIYF. CDR3 sequence (DNA): TGTGCCAGCAGGTATCAGGGCTCTGGAAACACCATATATTTT.

The V gene is TRBV27, the J gene TRBJ1-4; 10 bases align to TRBD1. The CDR3 spans 18 residues. Germline assignment: CDR1 MNHEY and CDR2 SMNVEV (reference sequence). V shed 0 bases and J 7 bases; nucleotides not matched to a gene: 11. Written as DNA, the CDR3 is TGTGCCAGCAGTTTATCCGGGACAGGGGCGAGAGGGGGTGAAAAACTGTTTTTT. Its translation: CASSLSGTGARGGEKLFF.

This clonotype was counted at least ten times. The CDR3 nucleotides are TGTGCCAGTAGTATTTTCGGGCCGCGGGAAGCTTTCTTT. It codes for CASSIFGPREAFF. The rearrangement uses TRBV19 and TRBJ1-1, with D hard to call. The V gene lost 3 bases and the J gene lost 8 bases, with 13 bases spanning the gap. This CDR3 region has 13 residues. Germline values: CDR1 LNHDA, CDR2 SQIVND (reference sequence).

About this clonotype itself: The conserved closing phenylalanine or tryptophan is absent in this CDR3, likely reflecting a read error. The chain uses TRBV20-1 and TRBJ1-1; D is undetermined. Germline V CDR1 and CDR2: DFQATT, SNEGSKA (reference sequence). The CDR3 length is 16 residues. V gave up 2 bases and J gave up 0 bases, with 16 bases separating them. CDR3 bases: TGCAGTGCTAGACCCTACGCGGCAGGATTGAACACTGAAGCTTTCTGT. Translation: CSARPYAAGLNTEAFC.

The chain joins TRBV7-2 to TRBJ1-1; D remains ambiguous. Germline assignment: CDR1 SGHTA and CDR2 FQGNSA. Trimming shortened V by 3 bases and J by 8 bases, and 13 bases separated the two germline ends. The CDR3 runs to 13 residues. DNA of the CDR3: TGTGCCAGCAGCTTGGGAGGGAGCGAGGAAGCTTTCTTT. It translates to CASSLGGSEEAFF.

A few counts support this clonotype. The chain combines TRBV7-3 with TRBJ1-1; TRBD1 might be the D (5 bases). Germline CDR1 reads SGHTA; CDR2 reads FQGTGA. V lost 5 bases to trimming and J lost 0 bases, with 16 bases between them. The CDR3 covers 16 residues. The CDR3 DNA follows: TGTGCCAGCAGCCGGCCCATAGGACACCTGAACACTGAAGCTTTCTTT. This encodes CASSRPIGHLNTEAFF. Full variable domain (outside the CDR3, taken from reference TRBV7-3 and TRBJ1-1): GAGVSQTPSNKVTEKGKYVELRCDPISGHTALYWYRQSLGQGPEFLIYFQGTGAADDSGLPNDRFFAVRPEGSVSTLKIQRTERGDSAVYLCASSRPIGHLNTEAFFGQGTRLTVV.

The sample holds many counts of this clonotype. The V gene is TRBV7-3, the J gene TRBJ2-3; 12 positions match TRBD2. Germline loops: CDR1 SGHTA, CDR2 FQGTGA. The CDR3 runs 15 residues. V gave up 2 bases and J gave up 4 bases; unmatched junction bases: 1. The CDR3 sequence is CASSLLAGGPDTQYF. CDR3 DNA: TGTGCCAGCAGCTTACTAGCGGGAGGGCCAGATACGCAGTATTTT.

This clonotype has a count of ten or more. J is TRBJ1-6 and V is TRBV15; D may be TRBD1 (5 bases). V was shortened by 1 base and J by 9 bases, with 7 bases between the two germline ends. The CDR3 is made up of 13 amino acids. CDR1 is LNHNV, CDR2 YYDKDF, per germline (reference sequence). This chain's CDR3 is CATSRGGVSPLHF. CDR3 DNA sequence: TGTGCCACCAGCAGAGGGGGGGTTTCACCCCTCCACTTT.

The V gene is TRBV9, the J gene TRBJ1-1; D is unresolved. Deletions cut 4 bases from V and 5 bases from J, with 21 bases between. Germline lookup yields CDR1 SGDLS and CDR2 YYNGEE. The CDR3 covers 16 residues. The CDR3 DNA reads as TGTGCCAGCAGCCCAGCTGCTCGGGCGATGGGGACTGAAGCTTTCTTT. Encoded protein: CASSPAARAMGTEAFF.

The gene calls are TRBV27 and TRBJ2-2; D not certain. V was clipped by 4 bases and J by 7 bases, with 7 bases between them. Germline CDR1 reads MNHEY; CDR2 reads SMNVEV (reference sequence). The CDR3 consists of 12 residues. The chain's CDR3 is CASSSLNGELFF. CDR3 bases: TGTGCCAGCAGTTCCCTTAACGGGGAGCTGTTTTTT.

This clonotype was seen more than once but under ten times. The CDR3 nucleotides read TGTGCCTGGAGTACTAGCGGGGTTGATACGCAGTATTTT. It codes for CAWSTSGVDTQYF. The rearrangement links TRBV30 to TRBJ2-3; 10 bases align to TRBD2. This CDR3 comprises 13 residues. The V gene end was trimmed by 2 bases and the J gene end by 6 bases; junction bases not matched to a gene: 2. Germline assignment: CDR1 GTSNPN and CDR2 SVGIG (reference sequence).

There are many counts of this clonotype. The chain carries TRBV5-1 and TRBJ2-7; D is undetermined. Germline V gene sequence: CDR1 SGHRS, CDR2 YFSETQ. The CDR3 runs to 15 residues. The V gene lost 5 bases and the J gene lost 4 bases, with 19 bases spanning the gap. The CDR3 DNA reads TGCGCCAGCAGTTTTCTTCCAGGATCCTCTTACGAGCAGTACTTC. Amino acids: CASSFLPGSSYEQYF.

Many counts were recorded for this clonotype. This chain joins TRBV11-3 and TRBJ1-5; D is uncertain. The germline CDR1 and CDR2 sequences are SGHNT and YENEEA. Trimming stripped 4 bases from V and 5 bases from J, with 9 bases between. There are 13 residues in the CDR3. Here the CDR3 DNA reads TGTGCCAGCAGCTCGGAAGAGGATCAGCCCCAGCATTTT. Amino acids: CASSSEEDQPQHF.

This clonotype was observed many times. J is TRBJ2-2 and V is TRBV28; D is perhaps TRBD1 (6 bases). Germline assignment: CDR1 MDHEN and CDR2 SYDVKM. The CDR3 totals 13 residues. The CDR3 DNA reads TGTGCTGGGGGACATGCGAACACCGGGGAGCTGTTTTTT. Residues: CAGGHANTGELFF.

Note on this clonotype: This could be a read error, since a much larger clone is one nucleotide away. The chain couples TRBV12-3 or TRBV12-4 to TRBJ2-5; the match to TRBD1 covers 7 bases. The CDR3 is made up of 15 amino acids. V was pared by 6 bases and J by 0 bases, with 7 bases of the junction left unmatched. For the CDR3, the DNA is TGTGCCAGCAGCCCCAGGGGGTCGCACCAAGAGACCCAGTACTTC. As protein: CASSPRGSHQETQYF.

The chain carries TRBV6-5 and TRBJ1-2; no definite D call. Trimming stripped 0 bases from V and 8 bases from J, with 7 bases between. This CDR3 contains 12 residues. Germline CDR1 MNHEY, CDR2 SVGAGI. In DNA form, the CDR3 reads TGTGCCAGCAGTTACTCGGCGGGAGGCTACACCTTC. Amino acid sequence: CASSYSAGGYTF.

This sequence joins TRBV30 and TRBJ2-7; no reliable D call. This CDR3 region has 12 residues. Trimming left V 2 bases short and J 4 bases short, with 9 bases between. Germline CDR1 reads GTSNPN; CDR2 reads SVGIG (reference sequence). The CDR3 protein is CAWSRRSYEQYF. CDR3 DNA: TGTGCCTGGAGTCGCCGCTCTTACGAGCAGTACTTC.

This clonotype was picked up many times. The V and J genes are TRBV28 and TRBJ2-7, with no clear D. Deletions cut 5 bases from V and 1 base from J, with 9 bases between. In germline, CDR1 is MDHEN, CDR2 SYDVKM. The CDR3 has 13 amino acids. The CDR3 region is CASSPPPSYEQYF. CDR3 coding DNA: TGTGCCAGCAGTCCACCTCCTTCCTACGAGCAGTACTTC.

This clonotype was recorded many times. The rearrangement links TRBV11-2 to TRBJ1-3; no clear D. The CDR3 is 15 amino acids. The V and J ends lost 7 bases and 0 bases respectively, with 13 bases between them. CDR1 and CDR2 from the germline V gene are SGHAT and FQNNGV. The CDR3 nucleotides read TGTGCCAGCAAGGGAACGGGCCTCTCTGGAAACACCATATATTTT. It encodes CASKGTGLSGNTIYF.

In this sample, this clonotype turned up a few times. The chain uses TRBV27 and TRBJ1-2; D is possibly TRBD1 (5 bases). Germline V gene lookup returns CDR1 MNHEY and CDR2 SMNVEV (reference sequence). The length of the CDR3 is 13 residues. V lost 5 bases, J lost 8 bases, and 15 bases lay in between. CDR3 protein: CASSRDGGRGYTF. For the CDR3, the DNA is TGTGCCAGCAGTCGCGACGGGGGAAGGGGCTACACCTTC.

This clonotype has ten or more counts. The rearrangement links TRBV20-1 to TRBJ2-3, with 9 bases that match TRBD2. V lost 1 base to trimming and J lost 0 bases; unmatched junction nucleotides: 14. CDR1 and CDR2 (germline): DFQATT, SNEGSKA (reference sequence). The CDR3 totals 19 residues. Here the CDR3 DNA reads TGCAGTGCTAGAGGGACTAGCGTGCAGGGCACATTTAGCACAGATACGCAGTATTTT. Translation gives CSARGTSVQGTFSTDTQYF.

V gene TRBV29-1 combines with J gene TRBJ2-7, with 7 bases lining up with TRBD2. The J segment lost 2 bases and the V segment lost 1 base, leaving 5 bases of the junction unmatched. Germline V gene sequence: CDR1 SQVTM, CDR2 ANQGSEA. The CDR3 totals 14 residues. CDR3 bases: TGCAGCGTTGAAGGGCTAGCGGAGACCTACGAGCAGTACTTC. As protein: CSVEGLAETYEQYF.

Only a few counts were recorded for this clonotype. One junction end does not reproduce the germline sequence, and a read error may be involved. The CDR3 reads CAWSPAGPNEKLSF. CDR3 DNA: TGTGCCTGGAGTCCTGCGGGACCTAATGAAAAACTGTCTTTT. The chain couples TRBV30 to TRBJ1-4, with D possibly TRBD1 on 5 matching bases. The germline V gene encodes CDR1 GTSNPN and CDR2 SVGIG (reference sequence). The CDR3 extends over 14 amino acids.

This clonotype was seen at least ten times. The rearrangement uses TRBV2 and TRBJ1-1, with TRBD1 as a possible D gene (6 bases). CDR1 is SNHLY and CDR2 is FYNNEI in the germline V gene. The CDR3 totals 14 residues. Deletions cut 2 bases from V and 4 bases from J, with 11 bases between. For the CDR3, the DNA is TGTGCCAGCAGTGAAAACGAACAGGGCACTGAAGCTTTCTTT. This gives the protein CASSENEQGTEAFF.

This clonotype was detected many times. The V call is TRBV28, the J call TRBJ1-2; D possibly corresponds to TRBD1 (5 bases). The germline V and J ends were trimmed by 2 bases and 8 bases, with 15 bases remaining between them. The germline V gene encodes CDR1 MDHEN and CDR2 SYDVKM. The CDR3 is made up of 14 amino acids. DNA of the CDR3: TGTGCCAGCAGTTTAGGGGACGGGGTTGGAGGCTACACCTTC. Translation: CASSLGDGVGGYTF.

This clonotype has at least ten counts. The V call is TRBV3-1, the J call TRBJ1-4; D gene unclear. Germline-derived CDR1 and CDR2 are LGHDT and YNNKEL (reference sequence). The CDR3 runs to 13 residues. The CDR3 DNA reads TGTGCTAGCCACGGCAGTGATAATGAAAAACTGTTTTTT. Translating gives CASHGSDNEKLFF.